This T cell receptor beta chain comes out of a study of T cell responses to AZD1222 COVID-19 vaccine. Notes on this clone: Its antigen remains unidentified.

Clones were sequenced by immunoSEQ multiplex PCR, and TCRdb holds only the in-frame ones, with some missing. The sample gives about 140,000 clones, 80% to 90% of which show up once; around 1.6% is in the top ten. General study points: Spike-specific TCR breadth and depth both grew after two AZD1222 doses. Reportedly, close to half of spike-specific TCRs are directed against unmutated variant regions. Only after the peak T cell response were repertoires sampled.

The specimen was peripheral blood, collected on day 0 of AZD1222 vaccination. This sequence originates from an adult in good health.

CDR3 residues: CASSEMDGDTQYF. CDR3 bases: TGTGCCAGCAGTGAGATGGACGGCGATACGCAGTATTTT. This chain connects TRBV2 to TRBJ2-3, with D unclear. The germline CDR1 and CDR2 sequences are SNHLY and FYNNEI. The CDR3 extends over 13 amino acids. Trimming left V 3 bases short and J 6 bases short, with 10 bases between.